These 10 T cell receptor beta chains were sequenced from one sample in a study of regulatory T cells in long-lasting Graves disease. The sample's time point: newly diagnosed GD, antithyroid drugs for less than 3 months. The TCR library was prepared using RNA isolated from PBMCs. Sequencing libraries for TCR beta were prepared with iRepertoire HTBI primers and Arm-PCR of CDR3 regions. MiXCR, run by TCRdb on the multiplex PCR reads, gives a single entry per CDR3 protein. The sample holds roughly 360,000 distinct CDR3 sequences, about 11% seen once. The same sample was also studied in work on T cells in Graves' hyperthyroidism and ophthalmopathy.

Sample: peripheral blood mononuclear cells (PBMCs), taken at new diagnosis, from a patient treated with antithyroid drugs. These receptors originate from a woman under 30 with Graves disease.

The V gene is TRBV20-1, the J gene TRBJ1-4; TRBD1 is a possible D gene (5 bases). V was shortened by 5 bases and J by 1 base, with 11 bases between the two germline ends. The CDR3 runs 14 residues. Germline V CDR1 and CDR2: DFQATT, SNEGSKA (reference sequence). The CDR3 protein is CSAQGGGTNEKLFF. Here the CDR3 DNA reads TGCAGTGCTCAGGGAGGTGGAACTAATGAAAAACTGTTTTTT.

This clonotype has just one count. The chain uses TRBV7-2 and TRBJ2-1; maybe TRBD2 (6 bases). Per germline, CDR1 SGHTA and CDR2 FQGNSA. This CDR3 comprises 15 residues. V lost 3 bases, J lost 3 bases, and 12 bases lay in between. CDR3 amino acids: CASSLVAVSYNEQFF. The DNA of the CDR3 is TGTGCCAGCAGCTTGGTAGCGGTTAGCTACAATGAGCAGTTCTTC. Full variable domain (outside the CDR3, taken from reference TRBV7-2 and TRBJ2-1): GAGVSQSPSNKVTEKGKDVELRCDPISGHTALYWYRQSLGQGLEFLIYFQGNSAPDKSGLPSDRFSAERTGGSVSTLTIQRTQQEDSAVYLCASSLVAVSYNEQFFGPGTRLTVL.

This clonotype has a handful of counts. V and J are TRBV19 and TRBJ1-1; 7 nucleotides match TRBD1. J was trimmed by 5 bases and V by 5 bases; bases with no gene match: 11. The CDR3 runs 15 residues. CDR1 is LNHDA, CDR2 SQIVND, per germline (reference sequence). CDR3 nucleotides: TGTGCCAGTAGTTCCATTACAGGGGTAGGAACTGAAGCTTTCTTT. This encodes CASSSITGVGTEAFF.

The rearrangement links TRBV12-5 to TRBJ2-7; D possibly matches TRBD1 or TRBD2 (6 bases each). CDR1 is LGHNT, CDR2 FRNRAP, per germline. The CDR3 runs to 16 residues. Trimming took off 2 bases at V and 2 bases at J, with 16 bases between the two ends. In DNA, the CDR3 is TGTGCTAGTGGTTTGATCCCCGGACAGCGGGCCTACGAGCAGTACTTC. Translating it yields CASGLIPGQRAYEQYF.

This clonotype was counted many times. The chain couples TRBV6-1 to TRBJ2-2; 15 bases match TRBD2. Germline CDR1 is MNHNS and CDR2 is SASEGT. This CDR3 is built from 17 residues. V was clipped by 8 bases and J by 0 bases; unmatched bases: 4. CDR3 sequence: CASGRTSGRANTGELFF. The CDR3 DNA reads TGTGCCAGCGGTCGGACTAGCGGGAGGGCGAACACCGGGGAGCTGTTTTTT.

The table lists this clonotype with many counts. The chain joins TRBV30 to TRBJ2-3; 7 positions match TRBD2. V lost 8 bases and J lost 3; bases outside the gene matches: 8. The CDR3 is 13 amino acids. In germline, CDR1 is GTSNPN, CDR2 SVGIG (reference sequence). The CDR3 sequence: CAGGVLTTDTQYF. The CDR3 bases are TGTGCCGGGGGGGTCCTAACGACAGATACGCAGTATTTT.

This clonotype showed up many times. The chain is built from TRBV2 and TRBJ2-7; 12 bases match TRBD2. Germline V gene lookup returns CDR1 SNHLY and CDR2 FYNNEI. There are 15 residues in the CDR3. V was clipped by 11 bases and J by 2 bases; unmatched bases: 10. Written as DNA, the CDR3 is TGTGCCGTCGACCGACGACTAGCGGGAGCCTACGAGCAGTACTTC. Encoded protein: CAVDRRLAGAYEQYF. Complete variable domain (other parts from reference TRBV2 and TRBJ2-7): EPEVTQTPSHQVTQMGQEVILRCVPISNHLYFYWYRQILGQKVEFLVSFYNNEISEKSEIFDDQFSVERPDGSNFTLKIRSTKLEDSAMYFCAVDRRLAGAYEQYFGPGTRLTVT.

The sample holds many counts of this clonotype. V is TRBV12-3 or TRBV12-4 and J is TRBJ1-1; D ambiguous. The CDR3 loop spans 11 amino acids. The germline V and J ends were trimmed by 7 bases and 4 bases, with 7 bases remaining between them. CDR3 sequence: CASTGSTEAFF. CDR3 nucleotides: TGTGCCAGCACCGGGAGCACTGAAGCTTTCTTT.

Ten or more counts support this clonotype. The CDR3 reads CASSMGGWVEAFF. The CDR3 DNA reads as TGTGCCAGCAGTATGGGAGGGTGGGTTGAAGCTTTCTTT. This chain links TRBV6-4 with TRBJ1-1; no reliable D call. This CDR3 region has 13 residues. The germline V and J ends were trimmed by 5 bases and 7 bases, with 14 bases remaining between them. In germline, CDR1 is MRHNA, CDR2 SNTAGT.

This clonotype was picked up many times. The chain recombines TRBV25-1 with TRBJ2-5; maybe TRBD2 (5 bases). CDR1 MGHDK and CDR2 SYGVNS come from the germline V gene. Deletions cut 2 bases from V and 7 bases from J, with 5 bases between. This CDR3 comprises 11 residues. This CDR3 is CASSERGTQYF. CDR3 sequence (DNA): TGTGCCAGCAGTGAACGGGGGACCCAGTACTTC.